What follows are 21 T cell receptor beta chains derived from one specimen sequenced in a study of STAT3 mutations in large granular lymphocyte leukemia. Study observations and caveats: In T-cell large granular lymphocyte leukemia, about half of patients showed multiple immunodominant subclonotypes.

Only in-frame clones appear in the TCRdb table, and some are missing; sequencing was by immunoSEQ multiplex PCR. The repertoire holds more than 25,000 clones, with approximately 80% as singletons. Their cognate antigens are unknown. Material: peripheral blood mononuclear cells. All receptors derive from a woman in her forties or fifties with T-cell large granular lymphocyte leukemia. Some clones in this sample may be carry-over from other donors' samples.

This clone occurred a few times. This sequence joins TRBV30 and TRBJ2-7; D may be TRBD1 (6 bases). V lost 1 base and J lost 4, with 8 bases in between. Germline V gives CDR1 GTSNPN, CDR2 SVGIG (reference sequence). This CDR3 comprises 12 residues. This CDR3 is CAWSGRGYEQYF. Written as DNA, the CDR3 is TGTGCCTGGAGTGGCAGGGGATACGAGCAGTACTTC.

V usage is TRBV29-1 and J usage is TRBJ1-4; D is unresolved. The CDR3 totals 14 residues. Germline V lookup: CDR1 SQVTM, CDR2 ANQGSEA. V lost 7 bases and J 8 bases, leaving 20 bases between the germline ends. CDR3: CSAAETQVLEKLFF. In DNA form, the CDR3 reads TGCAGCGCCGCGGAGACCCAAGTTCTCGAAAAACTGTTTTTT.

The gene calls are TRBV28 and TRBJ1-2, with 7 bases identical to TRBD1. Germline assignment: CDR1 MDHEN and CDR2 SYDVKM. The V gene end was trimmed by 3 bases and the J gene end by 8 bases; junction bases not matched to a gene: 6. The CDR3 covers 13 residues. As DNA, the CDR3 is TGTGCCAGCAGTTTCGACAGGGTGGGAGGCTACACCTTC. It encodes CASSFDRVGGYTF.

The chain employs TRBV2 and TRBJ2-7, with D possibly TRBD2 on 6 matching bases. Germline lookup yields CDR1 SNHLY and CDR2 FYNNEI. This CDR3 is built from 16 residues. The V and J ends lost 4 bases and 0 bases respectively, with 16 bases between them. The CDR3, as DNA: TGTGCCAGCAGTGGGGTGCGGGGCAGGAGCTCCTACGAGCAGTACTTC. Encoded protein: CASSGVRGRSSYEQYF.

This clone was seen just once. The chain uses TRBV29-1 and TRBJ2-5, with TRBD1 identical over 8 bases. After removal of 6 bases from V and 0 bases from J, the junction contained 6 bases not matched to a gene. This CDR3 is 14 amino acids long. Germline assignment: CDR1 SQVTM and CDR2 ANQGSEA. CDR3 DNA sequence: TGCAGCGTAGTAAGACAGGGGAACCAAGAGACCCAGTACTTC. Residues: CSVVRQGNQETQYF.

The V call is TRBV6-6, the J call TRBJ2-3, with a tentative D call TRBD1 (5 bases). The CDR3 runs to 14 residues. V was trimmed by 2 bases and J by 3 bases, leaving 9 bases between them. The germline V gene has CDR1 MNHNY and CDR2 SVGAGI (reference sequence). The CDR3 sequence is CASSYNQGTDTQYF. In nucleotides, the CDR3 is TGTGCCAGCAGTTACAATCAGGGAACAGATACGCAGTATTTT.

This chain connects TRBV4-3 to TRBJ1-4, with 9 bases that match TRBD1. The ends lost 0 bases at V and 6 bases at J; junction bases unmatched: 5. CDR3 length: 16 residues. Germline lookup yields CDR1 LGHNA and CDR2 YSLEER. Here the CDR3 reads CASSQDYRTGDEKLFF. DNA of the CDR3: TGCGCCAGCAGCCAAGATTATCGGACAGGGGATGAAAAACTGTTTTTT.

This chain links TRBV5-1 with TRBJ2-1, with 10 bases matching TRBD2. The germline gives CDR1 SGHRS, CDR2 YFSETQ. The CDR3 has 16 residues. Trimming cost V 0 bases and J 8 bases; bases outside gene matches: 8. CDR3 residues: CASSLGTSGRGHEQFF. As DNA, the CDR3 is TGCGCCAGCAGCTTGGGGACTAGCGGCCGGGGCCATGAGCAGTTCTTC. Full variable domain (remainder filled in from reference TRBV5-1 and TRBJ2-1): KAGVTQTPRYLIKTRGQQVTLSCSPISGHRSVSWYQQTPGQGLQFLFEYFSETQRNKGNFPGRFSGRQFSNSRSEMNVSTLELGDSALYLCASSLGTSGRGHEQFFGPGTRLTVL.

This clone was detected only a few times. The chain uses TRBV9 and TRBJ1-1; a possible D gene is TRBD1 (6 bases). Between the trimmed V and J ends, which lost 0 bases and 6 bases, there was a span of 9 bases. The CDR3 covers 13 residues. The germline V gene has CDR1 SGDLS and CDR2 YYNGEE. The CDR3 loop is CASSVGGAPEAFF. Written as DNA, the CDR3 is TGTGCCAGCAGCGTAGGGGGGGCCCCTGAAGCTTTCTTT. Full variable domain (missing parts from reference TRBV9 and TRBJ1-1): DSGVTQTPKHLITATGQRVTLRCSPRSGDLSVYWYQQSLDQGLQFLIQYYNGEERAKGNILERFSAQQFPDLHSELNLSSLELGDSALYFCASSVGGAPEAFFGQGTRLTVV.

V is TRBV6-5 and J is TRBJ2-3; 9 nucleotides agree with TRBD2. Germline-derived CDR1 and CDR2 are MNHEY and SVGAGI. Trimming cost V 5 bases and J 3 bases; bases outside gene matches: 6. The CDR3 has 15 residues. The CDR3 DNA sequence: TGTGCCAGCAGTCCCAGACTAGCGGCTACAGATACGCAGTATTTT. Amino acids: CASSPRLAATDTQYF.

The V and J genes are TRBV4-3 and TRBJ1-4; no reliable D call. The CDR3 is 15 residues long. The V gene lost 1 base and the J gene lost 7 bases, with 13 bases spanning the gap. Germline loops: CDR1 LGHNA, CDR2 YSLEER. CDR3 nucleotides: TGCGCCAGCAGCCAAGTTCGGTCCCCCGGTGAAAAACTGTTTTTT. This encodes CASSQVRSPGEKLFF.

This clone was seen once. The chain is built from TRBV6-6 and TRBJ2-7, with D unresolved. The CDR3 runs 14 residues. Per germline, CDR1 MNHNY and CDR2 SVGAGI (reference sequence). V dropped 0 bases and J dropped 0 bases, with 6 bases sitting between them. The CDR3 is CASSYSTNSYEQYF. The CDR3 nucleotides read TGTGCCAGCAGTTACTCGACAAACTCCTACGAGCAGTACTTC.

This chain joins TRBV19 and TRBJ2-7, with 10 bases aligning to TRBD1. CDR1 LNHDA and CDR2 SQIVND come from the germline V gene (reference sequence). J was trimmed by 2 bases and V by 10 bases; bases with no gene match: 2. This CDR3 region has 12 residues. The CDR3 DNA reads as TGTGCCACGGGGACAGGGGCCTACGAGCAGTACTTC. Amino acid sequence: CATGTGAYEQYF.

The chain uses TRBV19 and TRBJ2-3; 7 bases fit TRBD2. Germline assignment: CDR1 LNHDA and CDR2 SQIVND (reference sequence). After removal of 7 bases from V and 3 bases from J, the junction contained 10 bases not matched to a gene. The CDR3 is 15 residues long. This CDR3 is CASTGREYSTDTQYF. The CDR3 DNA reads TGTGCCAGTACGGGGCGGGAGTATAGTACAGATACGCAGTATTTT.

This rearrangement joins TRBV14 to TRBJ2-5; the match to TRBD1 covers 7 bases. The J segment lost 4 bases and the V segment lost 4 bases, leaving 9 bases of the junction unmatched. Germline CDR1 is SGHDN and CDR2 is FVKESK. The CDR3 loop spans 15 amino acids. The CDR3 is CASSLTGVGRETQYF. The CDR3 DNA follows: TGTGCCAGCAGCCTTACAGGGGTCGGACGAGAGACCCAGTACTTC. Drawing the rest from reference TRBV14 and TRBJ2-5, the complete variable domain is EAGVTQFPSHSVIEKGQTVTLRCDPISGHDNLYWYRRVMGKEIKFLLHFVKESKQDESGMPNNRFLAERTGGTYSTLKVQPAELEDSGVYFCASSLTGVGRETQYFGPGTRLLVL.

The rearrangement uses TRBV28 and TRBJ1-5; D not resolved. The CDR3 is 15 amino acids. Germline V lookup: CDR1 MDHEN, CDR2 SYDVKM. The ends were cut back, 1 base at V and 1 base at J, with 8 bases in the middle. The CDR3 sequence is CASSLSGRSNQPQHF. For the CDR3, the DNA is TGTGCCAGCAGTTTATCCGGGCGCAGCAATCAGCCCCAGCATTTT.

In this sample, this clone turned up once. The chain combines TRBV28 with TRBJ2-5; possible D gene TRBD2, 6 bases. This CDR3 contains 11 residues. Germline V gene data show CDR1 as MDHEN and CDR2 as SYDVKM. Trimming took off 9 bases at V and 7 bases at J, with 12 bases between the two ends. CDR3 sequence reads: CASAEGLTQYF. DNA of the CDR3: TGTGCCAGTGCGGAGGGGCTGACCCAGTACTTC.

The rearrangement uses TRBV15 and TRBJ2-1; D is perhaps TRBD1 (5 bases). Germline CDR1 and CDR2: LNHNV and YYDKDF (reference sequence). Trimming removed 9 bases from V and 10 bases from J, with 19 bases in between. The CDR3 is 13 amino acids. CDR3: CATGGAGRMEQFF. In DNA, the CDR3 is TGTGCCACGGGTGGGGCTGGACGAATGGAGCAGTTCTTC.

This clone has only one observation. This sequence joins TRBV29-1 and TRBJ2-7, with 9 bases fitting TRBD1. V shed 6 bases, J shed 4 bases, and the junction held 16 bases outside the gene matches. Germline V gives CDR1 SQVTM, CDR2 ANQGSEA. The CDR3 has 16 amino acids. The CDR3 DNA reads TGCAGCGTGCTCCTTCTAACAGGGGGCGGCTTTTACGAGCAGTACTTC. This translates into CSVLLLTGGGFYEQYF.

This clone was recorded a few times. This sequence joins TRBV28 and TRBJ2-3; D is undetermined. This CDR3 is 15 amino acids long. In germline, CDR1 is MDHEN, CDR2 SYDVKM. V was pared by 5 bases and J by 0 bases, with 12 bases between. CDR3 loop: CASSLYAPSTDTQYF. CDR3 bases: TGTGCCAGCAGTCTGTACGCTCCTAGCACAGATACGCAGTATTTT. The full variable domain, in which reference TRBV28 and TRBJ2-3 provide the parts outside the CDR3, is DVKVTQSSRYLVKRTGEKVFLECVQDMDHENMFWYRQDPGLGLRLIYFSYDVKMKEKGDIPEGYSVSREKKERFSLILESASTNQTSMYLCASSLYAPSTDTQYFGPGTRLTVL.

The chain is built from TRBV13 and TRBJ2-7; D possibly uses TRBD1 or TRBD2 (5 bases each). The germline V gene has CDR1 PRHDT and CDR2 FYEKMQ (reference sequence). This CDR3 is built from 15 residues. V was clipped by 5 bases and J by 3 bases, with 17 bases between them. The chain's CDR3 is CASSLGVGVLYEQYF. The CDR3 region has the DNA TGTGCCAGCAGCCTTGGGGTGGGGGTTCTCTACGAGCAGTACTTC.